Below, 28 T cell receptor beta chains from the same sample are listed, as sequenced in a study of technical replicates of blood from a handful of donors. The assay was immunoSEQ multiplex PCR, and TCRdb's table has in-frame clones only and misses some. The repertoire consists of 75,000 to 100,000 clones, with about 95% occurring once and the leading ten covering about 0.3%. The specimen was T cells isolated from PBMCs. Source of these receptors: a human donor in good health.

J is TRBJ2-1 and V is TRBV29-1; D is undetermined. The CDR3 has 12 amino acids. Trimming cost V 5 bases and J 8 bases, with 13 bases left between them. In germline, CDR1 is SQVTM, CDR2 ANQGSEA. The CDR3 region is CSVLGDGHEQFF. CDR3 coding DNA: TGCAGCGTTCTCGGAGACGGTCATGAGCAGTTCTTC.

Here the CDR3 reads CASSQAPPGTGGYEQYF. In nucleotides, the CDR3 is TGTGCCAGCAGCCAAGCCCCACCCGGGACAGGGGGGTACGAGCAGTACTTC. The chain is built from TRBV14 and TRBJ2-7, with 11 bases aligning to TRBD1. Germline-derived CDR1 and CDR2 are SGHDN and FVKESK. The trim removed 1 base at V and 4 bases at J, leaving 9 bases unmatched. The CDR3 extends over 17 amino acids.

This clone was seen a few times. V gene TRBV6-1 combines with J gene TRBJ1-1; the D is unclear. This CDR3 spans 11 amino acids. Deletions cut 3 bases from V and 6 bases from J, with 5 bases between. Germline V gene sequence: CDR1 MNHNS, CDR2 SASEGT. CDR3 in DNA: TGTGCCAGCAGTGATACAGCTGAAGCTTTCTTT. This encodes CASSDTAEAFF.

The sample holds a few counts of this clone. This chain uses TRBV29-1 with TRBJ2-4, with D possibly TRBD1 on 6 matching bases. V shed 8 bases and J shed 1 base, with 15 bases lying between them. The CDR3 is 14 residues long. Germline V gene data show CDR1 as SQVTM and CDR2 as ANQGSEA. This CDR3 reads CSSRQGPAKNIQYF. The DNA of the CDR3 is TGCAGCTCCCGGCAGGGGCCGGCCAAAAACATTCAGTACTTC.

Only one count was recorded for this clone. The chain carries TRBV10-3 and TRBJ2-7; D might be TRBD2 (6 bases). CDR3 length: 14 residues. From germline, CDR1 is ENHRY and CDR2 SYGVKD. V gave up 0 bases and J gave up 5 bases, with 11 bases separating them. The CDR3, as DNA: TGTGCCATCAGTGAGTCGGGGGGTCTCCACGAGCAGTACTTC. Protein product: CAISESGGLHEQYF.

This clone has a single count. V is TRBV5-4 and J is TRBJ1-1, with TRBD1 identical over 7 bases. The CDR3 extends over 14 amino acids. V gave up 0 bases and J gave up 5 bases; unmatched junction bases: 4. The V gene's germline CDR1 is SGHNT and CDR2 YYREEE (reference sequence). The CDR3 coding sequence is TGTGCCAGCAGCTTGGACAGGGGACGGACTGAAGCTTTCTTT. Its protein is CASSLDRGRTEAFF.

The rearrangement uses TRBV13 and TRBJ2-7, with TRBD2 matching over 8 bases. The CDR3 has 15 amino acids. Germline assignment: CDR1 PRHDT and CDR2 FYEKMQ (reference sequence). V dropped 5 bases and J dropped 2; count of bases not matched to a gene: 8. Here the CDR3 DNA reads TGTGCCAGCAGCCCTGAACTAGCGGCCCCCTACGAGCAGTACTTC. Translating it yields CASSPELAAPYEQYF.

V and J are TRBV5-6 and TRBJ2-1, with TRBD2 identical over 7 bases. The CDR3 is 16 residues long. Trimming took 1 base from V and 0 from J; bases not matched to a gene: 4. From germline, CDR1 is SGHDT and CDR2 YYEEEE. Written as DNA, the CDR3 is TGTGCCAGCAGCTTGTCAGGGAGGGGCTCCTACAATGAGCAGTTCTTC. The encoded protein is CASSLSGRGSYNEQFF.

The CDR3 nucleotides read TGCGCCAGCAGCCTCGAAGCTAGCGGGAGTTTAGGTGAGCAGTTCTTC. Protein: CASSLEASGSLGEQFF. V is TRBV4-3 and J is TRBJ2-1; 10 positions match TRBD2. V lost 4 bases, J lost 9 bases, and 12 bases stayed unmatched. The CDR3 is made up of 16 amino acids. Germline CDR1 is LGHNA and CDR2 is YSLEER.

V usage is TRBV27 and J usage is TRBJ2-7, with D unresolved. The germline CDR1 and CDR2 sequences are MNHEY and SMNVEV (reference sequence). This CDR3 comprises 13 residues. Between the trimmed V and J ends, which lost 3 bases and 0 bases, there was a span of 6 bases. The CDR3, as DNA: TGTGCCAGCAGTTTTATTCCCTCCTACGAGCAGTACTTC. It encodes CASSFIPSYEQYF.

J is TRBJ1-4 and V is TRBV7-3; 8 positions match TRBD1. Germline CDR1 SGHTA, CDR2 FQGTGA. The CDR3 totals 16 residues. V shed 6 bases, J shed 5 bases, and the junction held 11 bases outside the gene matches. The CDR3 is CASSLVEQGVNEKLFF. The CDR3, as DNA: TGTGCCAGCAGTCTAGTAGAACAGGGGGTAAATGAAAAACTGTTTTTT.

J is TRBJ2-7 and V is TRBV28; D gene unclear. CDR1 and CDR2 (germline): MDHEN, SYDVKM. This CDR3 is 19 amino acids long. Deletions cut 3 bases from V and 2 bases from J, with 26 bases between. In DNA form, the CDR3 reads TGTGCCAGCAGTTTTGCTGTACCGACACAACACCGGTTCCCCTACGAGCAGTACTTC. It yields the protein CASSFAVPTQHRFPYEQYF.

The gene calls are TRBV5-8 and TRBJ2-1; TRBD2 matches at 10 bases. Germline V gene sequence: CDR1 SGHTS, CDR2 YDEGEE. V trimming: 0 bases; J trimming: 6 bases; junction bases outside the gene matches: 6. There are 16 residues in the CDR3. CDR3 loop: CASSLALAGASNEQFF. DNA of the CDR3: TGTGCCAGCAGCTTGGCCCTAGCGGGAGCGAGCAATGAGCAGTTCTTC.

This chain uses TRBV7-3 with TRBJ1-1; D ambiguous. The CDR3 contains 13 residues. Germline V gene sequence: CDR1 SGHTA, CDR2 FQGTGA. Trimming removed 5 bases at V and 2 bases at J, with 9 bases between. CDR3 DNA: TGTGCCAGCAGCGCGGCTAGTAACACTGAAGCTTTCTTT. This sequence encodes CASSAASNTEAFF.

This clone was observed a few times. The V call is TRBV30, the J call TRBJ1-5, with D uncertain. V was shortened by 2 bases and J by 0 bases, with 8 bases between the two germline ends. In germline, CDR1 is GTSNPN, CDR2 SVGIG (reference sequence). The CDR3 has 14 residues. The CDR3 DNA is TGTGCCTGGAGTCTTAGTGCTAGCAATCAGCCCCAGCATTTT. This gives the protein CAWSLSASNQPQHF.

This clone has just one count. This chain joins TRBV6-1 and TRBJ2-3, with TRBD1 identical over 11 bases. V lost 6 bases and J lost 5; bases outside the gene matches: 4. The V gene's germline CDR1 is MNHNS and CDR2 SASEGT. There are 14 residues in the CDR3. For the CDR3, the DNA is TGTGCCAGCAGCCGGGACAGGGGGAAAGATACGCAGTATTTT. The encoded protein is CASSRDRGKDTQYF.

The chain couples TRBV9 to TRBJ2-1; 7 positions agree with TRBD2. The J segment lost 0 bases and the V segment lost 0 bases, leaving 6 bases of the junction unmatched. The CDR3 runs to 17 residues. CDR1 is SGDLS and CDR2 is YYNGEE in the germline V gene. The CDR3: CASSVEASGSSYNEQFF. CDR3 bases: TGTGCCAGCAGCGTAGAGGCTAGCGGTAGCTCCTACAATGAGCAGTTCTTC.

This sequence joins TRBV13 and TRBJ2-5, with D perhaps TRBD1 (7 bases). The DNA end favors TRBJ2-7, so the J call may be wrong. CDR1 and CDR2 (germline): PRHDT, FYEKMQ (reference sequence). The CDR3 is 14 residues long. The CDR3, as DNA: TGTGCCAGCAGCTGGAGGGACAGCTCCTACGAGCAGTACTTC. Its protein is CASSWRDSSYEQYF.

The chain couples TRBV28 to TRBJ2-3, with 8 bases identical to TRBD1. The CDR3 spans 13 residues. The germline CDR1 and CDR2 sequences are MDHEN and SYDVKM. After removal of 6 bases from V and 2 bases from J, the junction contained 1 base not matched to a gene. Written as DNA, the CDR3 is TGTGCCAGCAGGGGACAGGTCACAGATACGCAGTATTTT. It yields the protein CASRGQVTDTQYF.

The chain recombines TRBV29-1 with TRBJ1-1; 10 bases line up with TRBD1. The CDR3 totals 14 residues. Germline V gene lookup returns CDR1 SQVTM and CDR2 ANQGSEA. The V segment lost 5 bases and the J segment 3 bases; nucleotides outside the gene matches: 6. The CDR3 spells CSVLTGGADTEAFF. CDR3 bases: TGCAGCGTTTTGACAGGGGGCGCGGACACTGAAGCTTTCTTT.

The J gene is TRBJ2-5, the V gene TRBV7-9, with 8 positions matching TRBD2. The CDR3 contains 11 residues. Germline assignment: CDR1 SEHNR and CDR2 FQNEAQ (reference sequence). Losses at the gene ends were 3 bases for V and 14 bases for J; bases not matched to a gene: 5. The DNA of the CDR3 is TGTGCCAGCAGCTTTAGCGGGGCTCCCTACTTC. This translates into CASSFSGAPYF.

The V gene is TRBV28, the J gene TRBJ2-7; a weak D match, TRBD1 (5 bases). This CDR3 is built from 14 residues. V was shortened by 2 bases and J by 7 bases, with 15 bases between the two germline ends. Germline CDR1 reads MDHEN; CDR2 reads SYDVKM. In DNA, the CDR3 is TGTGCCAGCAGTTTAACAGGTCTCCTAGGGGAGCAGTACTTC. Protein: CASSLTGLLGEQYF.

V and J are TRBV9 and TRBJ2-1; no clear D gene. The CDR3 has 15 residues. Trimming left V 2 bases short and J 8 bases short, with 17 bases between. Germline V gene sequence: CDR1 SGDLS, CDR2 YYNGEE. In DNA form, the CDR3 reads TGTGCCAGCAGCGTTAGCCCGTACCGTAAAGATGAGCAGTTCTTC. Translating gives CASSVSPYRKDEQFF.

The V gene is TRBV4-3, the J gene TRBJ1-4; D is perhaps TRBD1 (6 bases). Trimming took off 0 bases at V and 7 bases at J, with 15 bases between the two ends. This CDR3 region has 16 residues. In germline, CDR1 is LGHNA, CDR2 YSLEER. CDR3 DNA: TGCGCCAGCAGCCAAGATACCGCAGGGGAAGGTGAAAAACTGTTTTTT. Translated, it gives CASSQDTAGEGEKLFF.

The V gene is TRBV7-2, the J gene TRBJ2-3; 8 nucleotides align to TRBD2. Trimming removed 4 bases from V and 1 base from J; junction bases left unmatched: 10. Germline V CDR1 and CDR2: SGHTA, FQGNSA. This CDR3 is built from 17 residues. The CDR3 nucleotides read TGTGCCAGCAGCTCCGTTCTACCGGGACTAGGCACAGATACGCAGTATTTT. Its translation: CASSSVLPGLGTDTQYF.

This chain connects TRBV7-9 to TRBJ1-3; possibly TRBD1 for D (5 bases). Germline CDR1 SEHNR, CDR2 FQNEAQ (reference sequence). Trimming removed 5 bases from V and 4 bases from J, with 15 bases in between. CDR3 length: 15 amino acids. The CDR3 spells CASSLPDRNGNTIYF. In DNA form, the CDR3 reads TGTGCCAGCAGCCTCCCCGACAGAAACGGAAACACCATATATTTT.

The chain recombines TRBV4-1 with TRBJ2-1; D is unresolved. Germline CDR1 MGHRA, CDR2 YSYEKL. This CDR3 spans 16 amino acids. Trimming shortened V by 3 bases and J by 2 bases, and 14 bases separated the two germline ends. The CDR3 spells CASSQVDTYPYNEQFF. The CDR3 nucleotides are TGCGCCAGCAGCCAGGTTGACACCTACCCCTACAATGAGCAGTTCTTC.

Only one count was recorded for this clone. The chain combines TRBV28 with TRBJ2-1, with 8 bases that match TRBD2. Per germline, CDR1 MDHEN and CDR2 SYDVKM. Germline trimming cut 7 bases from V and 0 bases from J; bases unmatched to any gene: 8. The length of the CDR3 is 16 residues. CDR3 sequence: CASTPFGTSSYNEQFF. The CDR3 region has the DNA TGTGCCAGCACCCCTTTCGGGACTAGCTCCTACAATGAGCAGTTCTTC.